Each of the 9 T cell receptor beta chains below was sequenced from the same sample in a study of shared clonotypes between healthy human individuals. Profiled with immunoSEQ multiplex PCR; TCRdb holds only in-frame clones, not every one. The repertoire holds around 500,000 clones, around 79% seen once, with around 13% in the top ten. The sequencing input was PBMCs. These receptors were obtained from a woman between 35 and 50 years old in good health. Some clones in this sample may be carry-over from other donors' samples.

The rearrangement joins TRBV5-4 to TRBJ2-7; perhaps TRBD1 as D (5 bases). The CDR3 covers 14 residues. Germline CDR1 reads SGHNT; CDR2 reads YYREEE (reference sequence). Trimming stripped 5 bases from V and 2 bases from J, with 14 bases between. The CDR3 protein is CASSRKTDTYEQYF. The CDR3, as DNA: TGTGCCAGCAGTCGGAAGACAGATACCTACGAGCAGTACTTC.

V and J are TRBV29-1 and TRBJ2-5, with no clear D. CDR1 is SQVTM and CDR2 is ANQGSEA in the germline V gene. V lost 3 bases to trimming and J lost 1 base, with 3 bases between them. The CDR3 has 11 amino acids. CDR3 nucleotides: TGCAGCGTTGACGCCCAAGAGACCCAGTACTTC. Translating it yields CSVDAQETQYF.

The chain uses TRBV7-9 and TRBJ2-7; 11 bases map to TRBD1. Germline loops: CDR1 SEHNR, CDR2 FQNEAQ (reference sequence). V dropped 5 bases and J dropped 4; count of bases not matched to a gene: 7. The CDR3 runs 15 residues. The CDR3, as DNA: TGTGCCAGCAGCAGCTGGGACAGGGGGGTTTACGAGCAGTACTTC. Translating gives CASSSWDRGVYEQYF.

The chain couples TRBV9 to TRBJ1-3; D is undetermined. This CDR3 is built from 17 residues. V was shortened by 6 bases and J by 0 bases, with 19 bases between the two germline ends. Germline-derived CDR1 and CDR2 are SGDLS and YYNGEE. CDR3 region: CASTPGWGGNSGNTIYF. The CDR3, as DNA: TGTGCCAGCACCCCCGGATGGGGAGGCAACTCTGGAAACACCATATATTTT.

This clone was observed a single time. The chain is built from TRBV29-1 and TRBJ1-2; D ambiguous. Germline V gene lookup returns CDR1 SQVTM and CDR2 ANQGSEA. This CDR3 region has 12 residues. The germline V and J ends were trimmed by 4 bases and 6 bases, with 12 bases remaining between them. In DNA, the CDR3 is TGCAGCGTTGGGGAGAGGGAGCATGGCTACACCTTC. Protein sequence: CSVGEREHGYTF.

The chain carries TRBV29-1 and TRBJ1-3; D remains ambiguous. Germline lookup yields CDR1 SQVTM and CDR2 ANQGSEA. The CDR3 sequence is 13 residues long. V lost 1 base, J lost 0 bases, and 4 bases lay in between. The CDR3 reads CSVEALSGNTIYF. Written as DNA, the CDR3 is TGCAGCGTTGAAGCGCTCTCTGGAAACACCATATATTTT.

CDR3 sequence (DNA): TGTGCCAGCTCACGTCCTGGGGATTCAAGGGAGCAGTTCTTC. This codes for CASSRPGDSREQFF. The rearrangement links TRBV18 to TRBJ2-1, with no clear D. CDR1 is KGHSH and CDR2 is LQKENI in the germline V gene. The CDR3 covers 14 residues. The germline V and J ends were trimmed by 4 bases and 10 bases, with 17 bases remaining between them.

The rearrangement joins TRBV18 to TRBJ2-7; 7 bases match TRBD2. The CDR3 loop spans 15 amino acids. The V gene end was trimmed by 4 bases and the J gene end by 1 base; junction bases not matched to a gene: 7. Germline lookup yields CDR1 KGHSH and CDR2 LQKENI. This chain's CDR3 is CASSQTAGESYEQYF. CDR3 coding DNA: TGTGCCAGCTCACAGACGGCGGGAGAGTCCTACGAGCAGTACTTC. The full variable domain, completed using reference TRBV18 and TRBJ2-7, is NAGVMQNPRHLVRRRGQEARLRCSPMKGHSHVYWYRQLPEEGLKFMVYLQKENIIDESGMPKERFSAEFPKEGPSILRIQQVVRGDSAAYFCASSQTAGESYEQYFGPGTRLTVT.

In DNA form, the CDR3 reads TGTGCCATCAGACACATAGAGAGATCTGGAAACACCATATATTTT. Protein product: CAIRHIERSGNTIYF. The rearrangement links TRBV10-3 to TRBJ1-3, with no clear D. The germline gives CDR1 ENHRY, CDR2 SYGVKD. The CDR3 has 15 residues. Trimming left V 6 bases short and J 1 base short, with 13 bases between.